This T cell receptor (beta chain) stems from a study of T cell responses to AZD1222 COVID-19 vaccine. Notes on the study in general: Recipients of AZD1222 seropositive at baseline numbered only 5 to 7.

Produced via immunoSEQ multiplex PCR; TCRdb's table is partial and in-frame only. Here the sample spans more than 250,000 clones, 85% to 95% being singletons. About this clone itself: Its antigen is undetermined. One end of the junction fails to match germline, which may point to a read error.

Germline CDR1 is LNHNV and CDR2 is YYDKDF (reference sequence). The CDR3 covers 12 residues. This clonotype was obtained from an adult in good health. The input for sequencing was peripheral blood, taken on day 0 of AZD1222 vaccination. The chain carries TRBV15 and TRBJ1-1; no reliable D call. CDR3 in amino acids: CATSRDITEAFF. CDR3 nucleotides: TGTGCCACCAGCCGAGATATCACTGAAGCTTTCTTT.